These 12 T cell receptor beta chains were all obtained from the same sample, sequenced in a study of post-analysis software for immune sequencing data. Built from TCR beta cDNA, the libraries had unique molecular identifiers in them. In TCRdb, the PCR reads were re-called with MiXCR into one record per CDR3 protein. This table has more than 500,000 distinct CDR3 sequences, 30% to 40% appearing once. The antigens of these receptors remain unknown. Regarding the study as a whole: Comparison of patients with controls showed five TRBV segments more frequent in patients, TRBV5-6, TRBV5-1 and TRBV20-1 among them.

What was sequenced was blood. These TCRs come from a girl younger than 18 with multiple sclerosis.

J is TRBJ1-6 and V is TRBV12-3 or TRBV12-4; D is perhaps TRBD1 (6 bases). CDR3 length equals 15 residues. V lost 3 bases to trimming and J lost 7 bases, with 13 bases between them. The CDR3 DNA is TGTGCCAGCAGTTTTCGGGGGCCGGTGAATTCACCCCTCCACTTT. As protein: CASSFRGPVNSPLHF.

This clonotype was seen only a few times. This chain connects TRBV20-1 to TRBJ1-5; 7 bases are shared with TRBD1. Germline V gene sequence: CDR1 DFQATT, CDR2 SNEGSKA (reference sequence). This CDR3 contains 16 residues. J gave up 7 bases and V 0 bases, and 12 bases lay outside the gene matches. Written as DNA, the CDR3 is TGCAGTGCTAGAGATCCCCTGACAGGGACCAGCCAGCCCCAGCATTTT. This sequence encodes CSARDPLTGTSQPQHF.

The J gene is TRBJ2-5, the V gene TRBV4-1; TRBD2 matches at 14 bases. The CDR3 runs to 19 residues. J lost 5 bases, V lost 3 bases, and 14 bases had no gene match. CDR1 is MGHRA, CDR2 YSYEKL, per germline. DNA of the CDR3: TGCGCCAGCAGCCAGGACCCGACTAGCGGGGGGGCCTTTGTGGAGACCCAGTACTTC. Translation gives CASSQDPTSGGAFVETQYF.

This clonotype has only a few counts. The chain joins TRBV7-9 to TRBJ2-5; a possible D gene is TRBD2 (7 bases). There are 14 residues in the CDR3. V was clipped by 8 bases and J by 3 bases, with 16 bases between them. Germline V gives CDR1 SEHNR, CDR2 FQNEAQ (reference sequence). CDR3 loop: CASHPGAGEETQYF. In DNA, the CDR3 is TGTGCCAGCCATCCGGGGGCGGGAGAAGAGACCCAGTACTTC.

This clonotype was observed a few times. This chain joins TRBV15 and TRBJ2-5; maybe TRBD1 (5 bases). Trimming pared 3 bases from V and 4 bases from J, leaving 12 bases between. The CDR3 is 14 residues long. Germline V gene sequence: CDR1 LNHNV, CDR2 YYDKDF (reference sequence). CDR3 loop: CATSRNPRGETQYF. In DNA, the CDR3 is TGTGCCACCAGCAGGAATCCTAGGGGAGAGACCCAGTACTTC.

This clonotype was counted only a few times. V and J are TRBV20-1 and TRBJ2-3, with TRBD2 identical over 7 bases. Trimming took 6 bases from V and 6 from J; bases not matched to a gene: 12. Germline CDR1 and CDR2: DFQATT and SNEGSKA (reference sequence). This CDR3 comprises 14 residues. CDR3 bases: TGCAGTGCCCACGCACTAGCGTTCGGGGATACGCAGTATTTT. Translated, it gives CSAHALAFGDTQYF.

This clonotype was recorded a few times. V is TRBV28 and J is TRBJ1-5; tentative D call: TRBD1 (5 bases). V was shortened by 7 bases and J by 1 base, with 17 bases between the two germline ends. CDR1 MDHEN and CDR2 SYDVKM come from the germline V gene. The CDR3 spans 16 residues. In nucleotides, the CDR3 is TGTGCCAGCACCCGAGGGGCCGTACTAAGCAATCAGCCCCAGCATTTT. Encoded protein: CASTRGAVLSNQPQHF.

The table lists this clonotype with a few counts. V gene TRBV14 combines with J gene TRBJ1-6; D is uncertain. Germline V CDR1 and CDR2: SGHDN, FVKESK. The CDR3 is 13 residues long. The V end lost 4 bases, the J end lost 7 bases, and 8 bases lay between the germline ends. The CDR3 sequence is CASSPIRNSPLHF. DNA for the CDR3: TGTGCCAGCAGCCCCATACGGAATTCACCCCTCCACTTT.

The chain uses TRBV5-1 and TRBJ1-4; no firm D call. This CDR3 spans 14 amino acids. Germline CDR1 SGHRS, CDR2 YFSETQ. Trimming pared 2 bases from V and 3 bases from J, leaving 8 bases between. The CDR3 here is CASSLEVANEKLFF. The DNA for the CDR3 is TGCGCCAGCAGCTTAGAAGTTGCTAATGAAAAACTGTTTTTT. The complete variable domain, with remaining parts taken from reference TRBV5-1 and TRBJ1-4, reads KAGVTQTPRYLIKTRGQQVTLSCSPISGHRSVSWYQQTPGQGLQFLFEYFSETQRNKGNFPGRFSGRQFSNSRSEMNVSTLELGDSALYLCASSLEVANEKLFFGSGTQLSVL.

This clonotype was counted a few times. The chain joins TRBV10-3 to TRBJ2-1, with a possible D match to TRBD2 (6 bases). V was cut by 10 bases and J by 8 bases, with 18 bases left in between. Germline assignment: CDR1 ENHRY and CDR2 SYGVKD. This CDR3 is built from 13 residues. CDR3: CATHPGGHDEQFF. In DNA form, the CDR3 reads TGTGCCACGCACCCCGGAGGGCACGATGAGCAGTTCTTC.

V usage is TRBV20-1 and J usage is TRBJ2-7; tentatively, D is TRBD2 (5 bases). Germline V gene sequence: CDR1 DFQATT, CDR2 SNEGSKA (reference sequence). Trimming took off 6 bases at V and 1 base at J, with 16 bases between the two ends. CDR3 length: 14 amino acids. For the CDR3, the DNA is TGCAGTGCCCCGCTTCGGGGATCGTCCTACGAGCAGTACTTC. Translating it yields CSAPLRGSSYEQYF.

This chain uses TRBV3-1 with TRBJ2-5, with a possible D match to TRBD1 (6 bases). Germline lookup yields CDR1 LGHDT and CDR2 YNNKEL (reference sequence). With 4 bases removed from V and 0 bases from J, the gap between germline ends came to 12 bases. There are 15 residues in the CDR3. In nucleotides, the CDR3 is TGTGCCAGCAGCCTGTCTCAGGGGTACCAAGAGACCCAGTACTTC. Translating it yields CASSLSQGYQETQYF.